This paragraph reports one T cell receptor beta chain. This specimen belongs to a study of T-cell memory formation after mild COVID-19. From germline, CDR1 is MNHEY and CDR2 SVGEGT. This CDR3 comprises 15 residues. V dropped 5 bases and J dropped 2 bases, with 14 bases sitting between them. TCRdb recomputed calls from the 5' RACE reads with MiXCR, one row per CDR3 protein. The sample contains roughly 450,000 distinct CDR3 sequences, around a sixth of which appear only once. The sequenced sample was PBMCs or a T cell subset sorted from them (not recorded which). This TCR was recovered from an adult woman who had mild COVID-19 (a few samples of this study predate the infection). Cell type and time point are not known. The rearrangement uses TRBV6-2 or TRBV6-3 and TRBJ2-3; tentatively, D is TRBD1 or TRBD2 (6 bases each). CDR3 amino acids: CASSPVGGYTDTQYF. Written as DNA, the CDR3 is TGTGCCAGCAGTCCCGTCGGGGGCTACACAGATACGCAGTATTTT.